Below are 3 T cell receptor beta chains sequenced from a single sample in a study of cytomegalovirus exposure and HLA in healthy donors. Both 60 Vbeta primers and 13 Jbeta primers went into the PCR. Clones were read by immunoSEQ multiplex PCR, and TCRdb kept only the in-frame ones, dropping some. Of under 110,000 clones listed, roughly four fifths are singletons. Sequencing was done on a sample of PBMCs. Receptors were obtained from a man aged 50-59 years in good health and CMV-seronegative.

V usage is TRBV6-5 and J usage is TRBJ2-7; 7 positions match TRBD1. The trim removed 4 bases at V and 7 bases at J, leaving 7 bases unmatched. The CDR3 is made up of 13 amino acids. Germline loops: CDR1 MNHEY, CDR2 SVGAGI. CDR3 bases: TGTGCCAGCAGTTCGGGACAGACGGGGGAGCAGTACGTC. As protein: CASSSGQTGEQYV.

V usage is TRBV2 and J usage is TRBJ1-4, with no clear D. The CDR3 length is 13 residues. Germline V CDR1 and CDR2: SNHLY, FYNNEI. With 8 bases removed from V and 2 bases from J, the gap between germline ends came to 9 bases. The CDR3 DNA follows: TGTGCCAGCCGGGTGGCGACTAATGAAAAACTGTTTTTT. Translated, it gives CASRVATNEKLFF.

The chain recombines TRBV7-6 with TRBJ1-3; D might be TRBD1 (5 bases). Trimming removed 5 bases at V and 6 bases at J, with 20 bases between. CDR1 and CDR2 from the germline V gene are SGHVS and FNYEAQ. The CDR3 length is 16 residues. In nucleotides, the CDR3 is TGTGCCAGCAGCCGTAGCGGGGGTCAGGGTCAAAACACCATATATTTT. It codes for CASSRSGGQGQNTIYF.